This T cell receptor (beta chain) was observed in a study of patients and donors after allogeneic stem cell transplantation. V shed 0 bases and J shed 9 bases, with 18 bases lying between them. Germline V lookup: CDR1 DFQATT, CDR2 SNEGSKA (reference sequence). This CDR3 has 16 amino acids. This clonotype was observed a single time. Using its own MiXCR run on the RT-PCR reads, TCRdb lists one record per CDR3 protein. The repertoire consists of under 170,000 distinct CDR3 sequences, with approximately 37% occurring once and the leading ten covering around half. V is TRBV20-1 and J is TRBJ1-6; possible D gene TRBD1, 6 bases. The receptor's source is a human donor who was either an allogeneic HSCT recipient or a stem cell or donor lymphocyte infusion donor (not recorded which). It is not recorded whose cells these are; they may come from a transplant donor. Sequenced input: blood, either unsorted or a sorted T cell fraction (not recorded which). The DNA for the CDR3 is TGCAGTGCTAGAGATGGGGGGCAGGGATTTGGTTCACCCCTCCACTTT. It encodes CSARDGGQGFGSPLHF.